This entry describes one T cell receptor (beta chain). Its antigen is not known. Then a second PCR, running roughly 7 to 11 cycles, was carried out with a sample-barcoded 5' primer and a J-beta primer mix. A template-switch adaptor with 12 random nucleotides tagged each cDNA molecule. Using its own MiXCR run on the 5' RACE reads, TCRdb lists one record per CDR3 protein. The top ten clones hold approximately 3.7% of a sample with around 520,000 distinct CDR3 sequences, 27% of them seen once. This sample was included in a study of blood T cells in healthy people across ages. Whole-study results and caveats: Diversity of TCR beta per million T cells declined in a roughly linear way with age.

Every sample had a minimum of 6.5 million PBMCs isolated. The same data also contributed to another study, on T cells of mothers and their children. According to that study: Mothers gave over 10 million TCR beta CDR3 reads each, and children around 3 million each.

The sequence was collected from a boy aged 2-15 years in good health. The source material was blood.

The CDR3, as DNA: TGCGCCAGCAGCCACGGGACAGGCAGATGGGAAGAGCAGTTCTTC. Protein: CASSHGTGRWEEQFF. The genes are TRBV5-1 and TRBJ2-1; TRBD1 matches 8 bases. In germline, CDR1 is SGHRS, CDR2 YFSETQ. CDR3 length equals 15 residues. V lost 4 bases to trimming and J lost 10 bases; unmatched junction nucleotides: 13.